This T cell receptor beta chain derives from a study of T cell responses to AZD1222 COVID-19 vaccine. Sequenced by immunoSEQ multiplex PCR; TCRdb stores in-frame clones only, minus some. In the table there are 90,000 to 150,000 clones, roughly 90% of which are singletons. There are a few counts of this clone. V shed 5 bases and J shed 0 bases, with 11 bases lying between them. CDR1 and CDR2 (germline): SEHNR, FQNEAQ (reference sequence). There are 15 residues in the CDR3. The rearrangement links TRBV7-9 to TRBJ2-1; D is undetermined. The TCR originated in an adult in good health. Sequenced here: peripheral blood, sampled on day 0 of AZD1222 vaccination. CDR3 protein: CASSPTVLSYNEQFF. In DNA form, the CDR3 reads TGTGCCAGCAGCCCCACAGTTCTCTCCTACAATGAGCAGTTCTTC. Variable domain in full (rest from reference TRBV7-9 and TRBJ2-1): DTGVSQNPRHKITKRGQNVTFRCDPISEHNRLYWYRQTLGQGPEFLTYFQNEAQLEKSRLLSDRFSAERPKGSFSTLEIQRTEQGDSAMYLCASSPTVLSYNEQFFGPGTRLTVL.